The present TCR beta chain was sequenced within a study of T cell responses to AZD1222 COVID-19 vaccine. The study, taken as a whole, reports: The breadth and depth of Spike-specific TCRs increased once two AZD1222 doses had been given. All repertoire sampling was performed exclusively after the peak T cell response. Donor demographics were predominantly white British with a female majority; clonal diversity may be underestimated.

Germline-derived CDR1 and CDR2 are SGHAT and FQNNGV. The CDR3 extends over 13 amino acids. V was shortened by 5 bases and J by 7 bases, with 12 bases between the two germline ends. About this clone: What it recognizes is unknown.

Generated by immunoSEQ multiplex PCR, the TCRdb table keeps only in-frame clones and is missing some. The table includes roughly 100,000 clones, approximately 90% detected once. The source was peripheral blood, collected on day 0 of AZD1222 vaccination. V and J are TRBV11-2 and TRBJ2-1; possibly TRBD2 for D (5 bases). The receptor's source is an adult in good health. In DNA form, the CDR3 reads TGTGCCAGCAGCGAGGGCTATCTTAATGAGCAGTTCTTC. Amino acid sequence: CASSEGYLNEQFF.